This T cell receptor beta chain emerged from a study of breast tumors, draining lymph nodes, adjacent tissues. From germline, CDR1 is DFQATT and CDR2 SNEGSKA (reference sequence). This CDR3 region has 16 residues. Trimming removed 6 bases from V and 7 bases from J; junction bases left unmatched: 12. TCRdb re-called the multiplex PCR reads through MiXCR, storing one row per CDR3 protein. The table has some 250,000 distinct CDR3 sequences, approximately 36% seen once. In the case of this clonotype: Its matching antigen is unknown.

The lymph nodes were axillary draining lymph nodes from breast cancer patients. Study-level points and caveats: Findings are consistent with lymph node origin and intratumoral expansion of most tumor T cells.

The source of this sequence is a female donor with breast cancer. Some clones in this sample may be carry-over from other donors' samples. The sequencing input was axillary lymph node tissue. The chain joins TRBV20-1 to TRBJ1-4, with 12 nucleotides matching TRBD1. The CDR3 region is CSATRGTGGGIEKLFF. CDR3 coding DNA: TGCAGTGCAACCCGGGGGACAGGGGGCGGAATTGAAAAACTGTTTTTT.